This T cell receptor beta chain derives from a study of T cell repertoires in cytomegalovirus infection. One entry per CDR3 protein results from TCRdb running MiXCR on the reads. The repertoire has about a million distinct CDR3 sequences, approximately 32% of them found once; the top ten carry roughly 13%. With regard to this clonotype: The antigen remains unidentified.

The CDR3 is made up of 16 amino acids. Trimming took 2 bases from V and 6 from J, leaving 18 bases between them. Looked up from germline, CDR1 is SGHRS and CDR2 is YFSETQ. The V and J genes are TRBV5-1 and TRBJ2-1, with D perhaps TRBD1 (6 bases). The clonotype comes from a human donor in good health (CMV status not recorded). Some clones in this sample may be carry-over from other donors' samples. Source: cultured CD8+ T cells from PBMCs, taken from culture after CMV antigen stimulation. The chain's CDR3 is CASSLGPPTGINEQFF. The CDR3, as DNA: TGCGCCAGCAGCTTAGGTCCCCCCACAGGGATCAATGAGCAGTTCTTC.